This T cell receptor beta chain was retrieved from a study of identical twins. TCRdb processed the 5' RACE reads anew with MiXCR; each CDR3 protein has one entry. The sample includes approximately 890,000 distinct CDR3 sequences, 9% to 15% of them seen just once. V lost 0 bases, J lost 8 bases, and 14 bases lay in between. From germline, CDR1 is SEHNR and CDR2 FQNEAQ (reference sequence). This CDR3 spans 15 amino acids. These sequences were also reported in another study, on yellow fever vaccine responses in identical twins.

V usage is TRBV7-9 and J usage is TRBJ2-4; D not resolved. The receptor's source is a woman under 30 in good health. Material for sequencing was PBMCs. CDR3 amino acids: CASSLANGPLDIQYF. Written as DNA, the CDR3 is TGTGCCAGCAGCTTAGCGAACGGACCGCTTGACATTCAGTACTTC. The complete variable domain, with remaining parts taken from reference TRBV7-9 and TRBJ2-4, reads DTGVSQNPRHKITKRGQNVTFRCDPISEHNRLYWYRQTLGQGPEFLTYFQNEAQLEKSRLLSDRFSAERPKGSFSTLEIQRTEQGDSAMYLCASSLANGPLDIQYFGAGTRLSVL.